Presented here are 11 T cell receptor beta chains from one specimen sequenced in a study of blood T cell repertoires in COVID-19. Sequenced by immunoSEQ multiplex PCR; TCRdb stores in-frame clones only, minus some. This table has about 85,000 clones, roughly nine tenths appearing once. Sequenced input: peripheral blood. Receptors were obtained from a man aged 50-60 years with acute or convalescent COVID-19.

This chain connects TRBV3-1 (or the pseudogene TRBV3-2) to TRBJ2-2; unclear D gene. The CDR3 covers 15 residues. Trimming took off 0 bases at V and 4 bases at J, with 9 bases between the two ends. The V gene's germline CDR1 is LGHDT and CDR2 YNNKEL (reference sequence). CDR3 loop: CASSQDEARTGELFF. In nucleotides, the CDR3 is TGTGCCAGCAGCCAAGATGAAGCGCGCACCGGGGAGCTGTTTTTT.

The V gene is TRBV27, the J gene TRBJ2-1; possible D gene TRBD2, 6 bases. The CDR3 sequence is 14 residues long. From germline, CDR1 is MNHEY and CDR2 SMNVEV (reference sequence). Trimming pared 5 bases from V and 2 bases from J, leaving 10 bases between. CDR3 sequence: CASSVGGTYNEQFF. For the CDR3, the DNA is TGTGCCAGCAGTGTTGGGGGGACCTACAATGAGCAGTTCTTC.

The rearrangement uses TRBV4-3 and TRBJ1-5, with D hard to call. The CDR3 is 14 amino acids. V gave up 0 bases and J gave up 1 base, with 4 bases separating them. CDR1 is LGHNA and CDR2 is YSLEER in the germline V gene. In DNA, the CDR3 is TGCGCCAGCAGCCAAGATCTCAGCAATCAGCCCCAGCATTTT. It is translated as CASSQDLSNQPQHF.

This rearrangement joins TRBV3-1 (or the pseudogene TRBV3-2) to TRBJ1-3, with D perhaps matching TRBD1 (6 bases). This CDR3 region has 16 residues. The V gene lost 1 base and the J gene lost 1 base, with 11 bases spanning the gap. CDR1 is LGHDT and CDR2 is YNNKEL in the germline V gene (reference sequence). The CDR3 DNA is TGTGCCAGCAGCCAAGGAGACAGGAGATCTGGAAACACCATATATTTT. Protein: CASSQGDRRSGNTIYF.

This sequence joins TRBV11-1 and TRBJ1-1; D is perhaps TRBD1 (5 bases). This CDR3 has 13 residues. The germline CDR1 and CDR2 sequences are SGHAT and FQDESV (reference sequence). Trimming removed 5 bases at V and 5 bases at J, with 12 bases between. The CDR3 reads CASSQTGNTEAFF. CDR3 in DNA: TGTGCCAGCAGCCAAACAGGAAATACTGAAGCTTTCTTT.

The CDR3 sequence: CASSIESAGSNQPQHF. The CDR3 region has the DNA TGTGCCAGTAGTATTGAGTCGGCAGGTAGCAATCAGCCCCAGCATTTT. The gene calls are TRBV19 and TRBJ1-5; D gene uncertain. The CDR3 has 16 residues. CDR1 is LNHDA and CDR2 is SQIVND in the germline V gene (reference sequence). V was cut by 3 bases and J by 0 bases, with 12 bases left in between.

The CDR3 region has the DNA TGTGCCAGTAGTAGCGGGAGGACTTACAATGAGCAGTTCTTC. Residues: CASSSGRTYNEQFF. The chain employs TRBV19 and TRBJ2-1, with 8 positions matching TRBD2. This CDR3 is 14 amino acids long. Germline V gives CDR1 LNHDA, CDR2 SQIVND (reference sequence). J was trimmed by 4 bases and V by 4 bases; bases with no gene match: 3. The variable domain in full, completed from reference TRBV19 and TRBJ2-1, reads DGGITQSPKYLFRKEGQNVTLSCEQNLNHDAMYWYRQDPGQGLRLIYYSQIVNDFQKGDIAEGYSVSREKKESFPLTVTSAQKNPTAFYLCASSSGRTYNEQFFGPGTRLTVL.

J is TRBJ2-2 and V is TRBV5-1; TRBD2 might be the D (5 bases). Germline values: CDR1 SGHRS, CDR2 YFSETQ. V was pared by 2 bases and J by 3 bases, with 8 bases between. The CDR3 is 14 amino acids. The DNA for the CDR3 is TGCGCCAGCAGCTTCGCCGGGGACACCGGGGAGCTGTTTTTT. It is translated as CASSFAGDTGELFF.

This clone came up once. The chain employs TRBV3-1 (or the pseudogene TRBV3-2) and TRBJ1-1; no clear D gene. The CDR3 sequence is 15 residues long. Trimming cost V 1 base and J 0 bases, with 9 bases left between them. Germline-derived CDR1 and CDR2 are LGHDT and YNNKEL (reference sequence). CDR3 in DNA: TGTGCCAGCAGCCAAGTCGGAGCTATGAACACTGAAGCTTTCTTT. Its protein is CASSQVGAMNTEAFF.

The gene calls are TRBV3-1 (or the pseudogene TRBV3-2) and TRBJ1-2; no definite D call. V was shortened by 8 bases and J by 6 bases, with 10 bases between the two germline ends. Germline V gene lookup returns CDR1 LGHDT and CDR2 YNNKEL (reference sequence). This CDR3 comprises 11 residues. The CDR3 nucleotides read TGTGCCAGCCGCTTCAGGAATGGCTACACCTTC. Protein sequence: CASRFRNGYTF.

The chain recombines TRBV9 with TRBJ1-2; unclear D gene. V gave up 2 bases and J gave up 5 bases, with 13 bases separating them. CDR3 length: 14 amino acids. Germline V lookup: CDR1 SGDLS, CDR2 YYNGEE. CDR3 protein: CASSVLAEAYGYTF. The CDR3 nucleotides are TGTGCCAGCAGCGTTTTGGCGGAAGCTTATGGCTACACCTTC.